The 17 T cell receptor beta chains reported below all come from one sample, sequenced in a study of patients with pleural tuberculosis. TCRdb processed the reads anew with MiXCR; each CDR3 protein has one entry. The sample holds around 30,000 distinct CDR3 sequences, 15% to 20% seen once. The material sequenced was peripheral blood. These TCRs come from a human donor with pleural tuberculosis.

This clonotype showed up many times. The chain combines TRBV7-2 with TRBJ2-3; TRBD2 matches 10 bases. V shed 2 bases and J 7 bases; nucleotides not matched to a gene: 6. The germline V gene encodes CDR1 SGHTA and CDR2 FQGNSA. The CDR3 consists of 15 residues. The CDR3: CASSLPSGSIYTQYF. CDR3 in DNA: TGTGCCAGCAGCTTACCTAGCGGGAGTATTTATACGCAGTATTTT.

This clonotype was detected many times. The rearrangement links TRBV4-2 to TRBJ2-7, with 11 positions matching TRBD2. This CDR3 region has 14 residues. Germline V gene data show CDR1 as LGHNA and CDR2 as YNFKEQ. Trimming cost V 6 bases and J 4 bases; bases outside gene matches: 5. DNA for the CDR3: TGTGCCAGCAGTGGGACTAGCGGAGAATACGAGCAGTACTTC. Its protein product is CASSGTSGEYEQYF.

The CDR3 region is CASSRSGSSYEQYF. CDR3 nucleotide sequence: TGTGCCAGCAGCCGGAGCGGGAGCTCCTACGAGCAGTACTTC. The rearrangement links TRBV7-9 to TRBJ2-7; 8 bases match TRBD2. Looked up from germline, CDR1 is SEHNR and CDR2 is FQNEAQ (reference sequence). V shed 5 bases, J shed 0 bases, and the junction held 3 bases outside the gene matches. The CDR3 spans 14 residues.

Many counts were recorded for this clonotype. The chain uses TRBV7-2 and TRBJ2-1, with 16 nucleotides matching TRBD2. V shed 5 bases, J shed 8 bases, and the junction held 3 bases outside the gene matches. This CDR3 has 15 amino acids. The germline gives CDR1 SGHTA, CDR2 FQGNSA. As DNA, the CDR3 is TGTGCCAGCAGCACCGGGACTAGCGGGGGGGATGAGCAGTTCTTC. This sequence encodes CASSTGTSGGDEQFF. Complete variable domain (other parts from reference TRBV7-2 and TRBJ2-1): GAGVSQSPSNKVTEKGKDVELRCDPISGHTALYWYRQSLGQGLEFLIYFQGNSAPDKSGLPSDRFSAERTGGSVSTLTIQRTQQEDSAVYLCASSTGTSGGDEQFFGPGTRLTVL.

As to this clonotype: The germline gene is not matched at one end of the junction; a read error may be the cause. The CDR3 nucleotides read TGCAGTCTAAGAGGGGTCTATAATTCACCCCTTCACTTT. Translated: CSLRGVYNSPLHF. This chain joins TRBV20-1 and TRBJ1-6; D is possibly TRBD1 (5 bases). CDR1 and CDR2 (germline): DFQATT, SNEGSKA (reference sequence). This CDR3 is 13 amino acids long.

The table lists this clonotype with many counts. This chain uses TRBV5-1 with TRBJ2-7; TRBD1 matches 8 bases. Unmatched junction bases numbered 9, after V lost 3 bases and J lost 7 bases. Germline V gene sequence: CDR1 SGHRS, CDR2 YFSETQ. CDR3 size: 14 residues. CDR3 sequence: CASSSGQEGREQYF. CDR3 DNA sequence: TGCGCCAGCAGCTCGGGACAGGAGGGCAGGGAGCAGTACTTC.

V gene TRBV27 combines with J gene TRBJ1-1, with 7 nucleotides matching TRBD1. Germline CDR1 and CDR2: MNHEY and SMNVEV (reference sequence). The V gene end was trimmed by 3 bases and the J gene end by 14 bases; junction bases not matched to a gene: 9. The CDR3 runs 12 residues. DNA for the CDR3: TGTGCCAGCAGTTTTAGACAGGGTGCAGCCTTCTTT. Translated: CASSFRQGAAFF.

Concerning this clonotype itself: A much larger clone differs by one base, so this may be a read error. V gene TRBV11-1 combines with J gene TRBJ2-5, with a tentative D call TRBD1 (5 bases). This CDR3 region has 14 residues. Germline V gene lookup returns CDR1 SGHAT and CDR2 FQDESV (reference sequence). CDR3 bases: TGTGCCAACAGCTTAACGGTGGGGCTGGAGACCCAGTACTTC. This sequence encodes CANSLTVGLETQYF.

Turning to this clonotype: A read error may explain this, as a much larger clone is one base away. The CDR3 protein is CSAKGFRGTGELFF. The CDR3 DNA sequence: TGCAGTGCTAAGGGATTCCGAGGGACCGGGGAGCTGTTTTTT. The chain links TRBV20-1 to TRBJ2-2; D perhaps matches TRBD2 (5 bases). From germline, CDR1 is DFQATT and CDR2 SNEGSKA (reference sequence). With 4 bases removed from V and 5 bases from J, the gap between germline ends came to 14 bases. The CDR3 contains 14 residues.

Remarks on this clonotype: This may stem from a read error, because a much larger clone lies one nucleotide away. V usage is TRBV29-1 and J usage is TRBJ1-1; a possible D gene is TRBD1 (6 bases). Trimming shortened V by 7 bases and J by 2 bases, and 11 bases separated the two germline ends. The CDR3 has 12 residues. Germline CDR1 is SQVTM and CDR2 is ANQGSEA. CDR3 nucleotides: TGCAGCGCCCTACAGGGAAACACTGAAGCTTTCTTT. It specifies CSALQGNTEAFF.

Many counts were recorded for this clonotype. The chain links TRBV19 to TRBJ2-1; a weak D match, TRBD2 (5 bases). This CDR3 has 15 amino acids. Per germline, CDR1 LNHDA and CDR2 SQIVND (reference sequence). Deletions cut 5 bases from V and 8 bases from J, with 19 bases between. CDR3 nucleotides: TGTGCCAGTAGTCCGCACGGGATAGTGGGCGATGAGCAGTTCTTC. This sequence encodes CASSPHGIVGDEQFF.

This clonotype was recorded at least ten times. The chain links TRBV7-9 to TRBJ2-1; D gene uncertain. The CDR3 spans 13 residues. V lost 4 bases to trimming and J lost 6 bases, with 10 bases between them. Germline V gene lookup returns CDR1 SEHNR and CDR2 FQNEAQ (reference sequence). The CDR3 DNA reads TGTGCCAGCAGCTATGCCATGGGCAATGAGCAGTTCTTC. Amino acid sequence: CASSYAMGNEQFF.

This clonotype was observed at least ten times. The chain has TRBV12-3 or TRBV12-4 and TRBJ2-7; no firm D call. The CDR3 is 11 amino acids. Trimming pared 6 bases from V and 6 bases from J, leaving 9 bases between. The CDR3 sequence is CASSLDVEQYF. The CDR3 DNA follows: TGTGCCAGCAGCTTGGATGTCGAGCAGTACTTC.

This clonotype occurred many times. The chain carries TRBV29-1 and TRBJ1-2, with 7 bases lining up with TRBD1. There are 12 residues in the CDR3. After removal of 2 bases from V and 7 bases from J, the junction contained 4 bases not matched to a gene. CDR1 and CDR2 from the germline V gene are SQVTM and ANQGSEA. As DNA, the CDR3 is TGCAGCGTTGAAACGACAGGGCTTGGCTACACCTTC. Protein product: CSVETTGLGYTF.

By share, this clonotype ranks as medium-sized (0.01 to 0.1%). The chain employs TRBV28 and TRBJ1-6; D might be TRBD1 (5 bases). Germline V gives CDR1 MDHEN, CDR2 SYDVKM. The CDR3 runs to 14 residues. V was trimmed by 6 bases and J by 1 base, leaving 7 bases between them. This CDR3 is CASRSGSYNSPLHF. As DNA, the CDR3 is TGTGCCAGCAGGTCAGGGTCCTATAATTCACCCCTCCACTTT.

This clonotype was picked up many times. The V and J genes are TRBV28 and TRBJ2-7, with a possible D match to TRBD2 (6 bases). Germline loops: CDR1 MDHEN, CDR2 SYDVKM. Trimming shortened V by 7 bases and J by 7 bases, and 20 bases separated the two germline ends. The CDR3 loop spans 14 amino acids. DNA of the CDR3: TGTGCCAGCACTTTGGGACTGACATCCGGGGAGCAGTACTTC. It codes for CASTLGLTSGEQYF.

The V gene is TRBV20-1, the J gene TRBJ1-4, with D possibly matching TRBD1 (5 bases). V lost 1 base, J lost 0 bases, and 15 bases lay in between. Germline V gives CDR1 DFQATT, CDR2 SNEGSKA (reference sequence). There are 17 residues in the CDR3. CDR3 DNA: TGCAGTGCTAGAGGTCAGGGTAGAGGTGCAACTAATGAAAAACTGTTTTTT. Translation: CSARGQGRGATNEKLFF.